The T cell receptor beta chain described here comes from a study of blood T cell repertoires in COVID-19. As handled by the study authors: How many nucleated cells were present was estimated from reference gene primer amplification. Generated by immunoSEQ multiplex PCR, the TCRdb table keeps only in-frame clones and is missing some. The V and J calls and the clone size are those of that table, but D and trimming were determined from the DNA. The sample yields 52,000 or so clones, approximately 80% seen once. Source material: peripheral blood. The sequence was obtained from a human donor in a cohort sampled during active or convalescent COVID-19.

Here the CDR3 reads CASTRTGVSYNEQFF. CDR3 nucleotides: TGTGCCAGCACACGGACAGGGGTTTCCTACAATGAGCAGTTCTTC. V usage is TRBV9 and J usage is TRBJ2-1; 9 positions agree with TRBD1. The V and J ends lost 6 bases and 1 base, in that order; junction bases with no gene match: 5. The CDR3 has 15 residues. The germline V gene encodes CDR1 SGDLS and CDR2 YYNGEE.